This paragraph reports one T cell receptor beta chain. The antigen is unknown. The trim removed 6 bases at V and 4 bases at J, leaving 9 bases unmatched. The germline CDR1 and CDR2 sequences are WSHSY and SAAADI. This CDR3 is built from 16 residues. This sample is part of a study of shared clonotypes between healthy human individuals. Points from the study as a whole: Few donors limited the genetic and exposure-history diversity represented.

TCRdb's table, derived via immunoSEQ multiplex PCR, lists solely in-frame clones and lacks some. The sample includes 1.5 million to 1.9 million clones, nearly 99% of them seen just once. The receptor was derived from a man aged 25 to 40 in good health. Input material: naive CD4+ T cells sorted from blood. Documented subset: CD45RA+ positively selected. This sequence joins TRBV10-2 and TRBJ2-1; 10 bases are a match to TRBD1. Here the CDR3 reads CASSSGGQGMYNEQFF. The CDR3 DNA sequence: TGCGCCAGCAGCTCCGGGGGACAGGGGATGTACAATGAGCAGTTCTTC.